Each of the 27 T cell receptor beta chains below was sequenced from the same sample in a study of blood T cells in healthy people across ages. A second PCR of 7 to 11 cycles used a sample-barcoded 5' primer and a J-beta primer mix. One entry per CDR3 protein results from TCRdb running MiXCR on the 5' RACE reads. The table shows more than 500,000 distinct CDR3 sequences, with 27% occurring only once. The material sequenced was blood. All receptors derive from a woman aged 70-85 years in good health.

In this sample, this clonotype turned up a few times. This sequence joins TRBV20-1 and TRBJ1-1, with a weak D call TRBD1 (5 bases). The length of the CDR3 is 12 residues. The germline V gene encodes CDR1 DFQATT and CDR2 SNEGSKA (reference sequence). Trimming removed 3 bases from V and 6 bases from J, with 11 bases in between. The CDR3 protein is CSARKGRAEAFF. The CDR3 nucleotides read TGCAGTGCTAGGAAGGGGCGGGCTGAAGCTTTCTTT.

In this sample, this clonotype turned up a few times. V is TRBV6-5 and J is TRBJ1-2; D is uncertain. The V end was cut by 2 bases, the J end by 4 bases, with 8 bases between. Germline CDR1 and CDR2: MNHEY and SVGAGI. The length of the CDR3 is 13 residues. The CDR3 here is CASSYRWGYGYTF. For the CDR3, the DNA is TGTGCCAGCAGTTACAGATGGGGCTATGGCTACACCTTC.

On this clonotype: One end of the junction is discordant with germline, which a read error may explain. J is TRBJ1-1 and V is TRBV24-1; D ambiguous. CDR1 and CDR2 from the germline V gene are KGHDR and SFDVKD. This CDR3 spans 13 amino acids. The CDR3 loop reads CATREPGIPEAFF. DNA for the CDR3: TGTGCCACCCGTGAGCCGGGGATTCCTGAAGCTTTCTTT.

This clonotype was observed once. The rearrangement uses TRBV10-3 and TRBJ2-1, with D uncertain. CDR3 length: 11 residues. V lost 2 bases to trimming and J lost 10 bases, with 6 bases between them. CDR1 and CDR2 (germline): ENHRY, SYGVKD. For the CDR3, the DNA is TGTGCCATCAGTGAGAGGGAAGAGCAGTTCTTC. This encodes CAISEREEQFF.

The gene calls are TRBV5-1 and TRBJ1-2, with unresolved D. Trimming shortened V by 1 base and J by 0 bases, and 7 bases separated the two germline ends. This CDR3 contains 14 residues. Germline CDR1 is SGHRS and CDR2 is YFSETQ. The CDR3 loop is CASSLIGSNYGYTF. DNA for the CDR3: TGCGCCAGCAGCTTGATTGGGTCTAACTATGGCTACACCTTC.

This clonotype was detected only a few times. CDR3 loop: CATSRVMVQETQYF. Written as DNA, the CDR3 is TGTGCCACCAGCAGAGTGATGGTCCAAGAGACCCAGTACTTC. V gene TRBV15 combines with J gene TRBJ2-5; no reliable D call. V lost 1 base and J 1 base, leaving 7 bases between the germline ends. CDR3 length: 14 residues. Per germline, CDR1 LNHNV and CDR2 YYDKDF (reference sequence).

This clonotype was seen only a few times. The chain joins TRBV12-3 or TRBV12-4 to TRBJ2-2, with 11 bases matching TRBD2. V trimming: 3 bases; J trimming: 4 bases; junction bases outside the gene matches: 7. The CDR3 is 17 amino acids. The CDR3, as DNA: TGTGCCAGCAGTTTCTCTAGCGGGGGGATCTCCACCGGGGAGCTGTTTTTT. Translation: CASSFSSGGISTGELFF.

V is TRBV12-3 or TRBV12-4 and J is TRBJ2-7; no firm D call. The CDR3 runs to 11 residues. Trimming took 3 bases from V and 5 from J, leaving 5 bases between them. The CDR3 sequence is CASSLKNEQYF. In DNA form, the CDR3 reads TGTGCCAGCAGTTTGAAGAACGAGCAGTACTTC.

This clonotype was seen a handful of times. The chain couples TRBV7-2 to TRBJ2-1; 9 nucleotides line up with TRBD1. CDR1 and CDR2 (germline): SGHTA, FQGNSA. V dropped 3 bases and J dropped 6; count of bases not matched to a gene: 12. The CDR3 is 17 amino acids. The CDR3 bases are TGTGCCAGCAGCTTTATTTCTGCGACAGGGGGACCCAATGAGCAGTTCTTC. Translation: CASSFISATGGPNEQFF.

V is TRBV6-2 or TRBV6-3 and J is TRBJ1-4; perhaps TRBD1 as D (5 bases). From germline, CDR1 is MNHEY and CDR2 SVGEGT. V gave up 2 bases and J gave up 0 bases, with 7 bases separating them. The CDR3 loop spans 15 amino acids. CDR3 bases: TGTGCCAGCAGTTACCCAGGGACAACTAATGAAAAACTGTTTTTT. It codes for CASSYPGTTNEKLFF.

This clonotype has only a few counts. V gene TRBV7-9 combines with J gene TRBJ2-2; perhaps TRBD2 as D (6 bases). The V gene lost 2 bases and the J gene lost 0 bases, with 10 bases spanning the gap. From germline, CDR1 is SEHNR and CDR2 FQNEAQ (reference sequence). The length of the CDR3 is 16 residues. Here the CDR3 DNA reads TGTGCCAGCAGCTTAATCGGGGGACCGAACACCGGGGAGCTGTTTTTT. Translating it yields CASSLIGGPNTGELFF. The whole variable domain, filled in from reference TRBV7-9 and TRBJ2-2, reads DTGVSQNPRHKITKRGQNVTFRCDPISEHNRLYWYRQTLGQGPEFLTYFQNEAQLEKSRLLSDRFSAERPKGSFSTLEIQRTEQGDSAMYLCASSLIGGPNTGELFFGEGSRLTVL.

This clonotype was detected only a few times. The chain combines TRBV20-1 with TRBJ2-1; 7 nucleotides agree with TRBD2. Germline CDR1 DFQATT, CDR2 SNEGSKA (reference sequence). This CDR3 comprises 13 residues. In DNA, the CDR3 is TGCCGACCCCAGCGGGGATCCTACAATGAGCAGTTCTTC. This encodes CRPQRGSYNEQFF.

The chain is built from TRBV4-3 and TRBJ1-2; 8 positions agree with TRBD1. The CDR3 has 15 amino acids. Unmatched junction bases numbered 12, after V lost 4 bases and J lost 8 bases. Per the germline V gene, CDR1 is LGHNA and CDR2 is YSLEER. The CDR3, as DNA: TGCGCCAGCAGCCCTGACGGACAGGGTTTTCAGGGCTACACCTTC. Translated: CASSPDGQGFQGYTF.

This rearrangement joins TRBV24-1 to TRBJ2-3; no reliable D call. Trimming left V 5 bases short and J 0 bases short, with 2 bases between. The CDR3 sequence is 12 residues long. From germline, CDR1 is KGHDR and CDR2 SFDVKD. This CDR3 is CATSASTDTQYF. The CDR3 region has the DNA TGTGCCACCAGTGCCAGCACAGATACGCAGTATTTT.

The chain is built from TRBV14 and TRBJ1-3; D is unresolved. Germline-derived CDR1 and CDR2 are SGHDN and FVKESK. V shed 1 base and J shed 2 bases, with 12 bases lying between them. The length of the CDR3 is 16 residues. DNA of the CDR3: TGTGCCAGCAGCCAAGGGTCATTCGAACCTGGAAACACCATATATTTT. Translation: CASSQGSFEPGNTIYF.

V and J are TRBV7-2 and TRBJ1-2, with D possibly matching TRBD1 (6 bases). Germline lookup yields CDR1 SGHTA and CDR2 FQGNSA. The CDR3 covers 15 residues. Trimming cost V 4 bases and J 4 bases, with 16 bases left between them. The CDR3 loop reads CASSSGQSGGYGYTF. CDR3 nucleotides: TGTGCCAGCAGCTCAGGACAGTCCGGCGGCTATGGCTACACCTTC.

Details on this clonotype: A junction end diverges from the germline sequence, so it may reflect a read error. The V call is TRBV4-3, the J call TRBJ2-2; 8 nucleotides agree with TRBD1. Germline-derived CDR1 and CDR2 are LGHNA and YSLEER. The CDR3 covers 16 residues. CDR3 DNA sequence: TGCGCCAACAGCCTTACGGACAGGGTCTACACCGGGGAGCTGTTTTTT. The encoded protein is CANSLTDRVYTGELFF.

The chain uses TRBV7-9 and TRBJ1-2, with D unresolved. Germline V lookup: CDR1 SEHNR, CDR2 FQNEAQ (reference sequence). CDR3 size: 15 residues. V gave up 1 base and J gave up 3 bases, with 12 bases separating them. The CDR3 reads CASSLGVGLDYGYTF. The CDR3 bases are TGTGCCAGCAGCTTAGGAGTCGGGCTCGACTATGGCTACACCTTC.

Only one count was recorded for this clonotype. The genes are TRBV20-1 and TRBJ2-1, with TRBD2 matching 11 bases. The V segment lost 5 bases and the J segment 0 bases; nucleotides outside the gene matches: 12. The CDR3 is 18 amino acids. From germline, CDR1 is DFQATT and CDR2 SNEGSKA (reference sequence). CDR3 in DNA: TGCAGTGCTGAAGTTAGACTAGCGGGGCGGAGCTCCTACAATGAGCAGTTCTTC. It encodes CSAEVRLAGRSSYNEQFF.

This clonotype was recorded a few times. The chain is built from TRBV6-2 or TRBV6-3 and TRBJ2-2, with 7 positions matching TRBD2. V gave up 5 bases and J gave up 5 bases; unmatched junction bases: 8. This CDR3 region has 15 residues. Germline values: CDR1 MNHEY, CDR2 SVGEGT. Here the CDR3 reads CASSHLGRATGELFF. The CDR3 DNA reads TGTGCCAGCAGTCACCTAGGGAGGGCTACCGGGGAGCTGTTTTTT.

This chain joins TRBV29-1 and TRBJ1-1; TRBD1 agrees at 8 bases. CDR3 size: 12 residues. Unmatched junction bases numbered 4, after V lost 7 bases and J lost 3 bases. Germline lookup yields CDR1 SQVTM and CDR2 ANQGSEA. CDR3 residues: CSGTGWDTEAFF. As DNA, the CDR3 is TGCAGCGGGACAGGGTGGGACACTGAAGCTTTCTTT.

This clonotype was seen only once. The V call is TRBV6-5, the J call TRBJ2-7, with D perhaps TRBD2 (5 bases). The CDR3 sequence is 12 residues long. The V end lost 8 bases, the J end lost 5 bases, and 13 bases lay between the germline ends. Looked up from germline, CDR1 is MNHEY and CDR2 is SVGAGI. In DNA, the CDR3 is TGTGCCAGCGTCTCCCACGGGAACGAGCAGTACTTC. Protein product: CASVSHGNEQYF.

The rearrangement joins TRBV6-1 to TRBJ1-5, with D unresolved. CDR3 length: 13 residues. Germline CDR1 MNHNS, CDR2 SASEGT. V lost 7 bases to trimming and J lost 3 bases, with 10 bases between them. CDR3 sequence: CASKLQNNQPQHF. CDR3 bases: TGTGCCAGCAAATTACAGAACAATCAGCCCCAGCATTTT.

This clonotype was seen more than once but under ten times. CDR3 protein: CASSYSWGVNTEAFF. The CDR3 DNA reads TGTGCCAGCAGTTACTCGTGGGGGGTGAACACTGAAGCTTTCTTT. This chain uses TRBV6-5 with TRBJ1-1, with D perhaps TRBD1 (5 bases). The germline gives CDR1 MNHEY, CDR2 SVGAGI. V lost 0 bases and J 0 bases, leaving 8 bases between the germline ends. The CDR3 consists of 15 residues.

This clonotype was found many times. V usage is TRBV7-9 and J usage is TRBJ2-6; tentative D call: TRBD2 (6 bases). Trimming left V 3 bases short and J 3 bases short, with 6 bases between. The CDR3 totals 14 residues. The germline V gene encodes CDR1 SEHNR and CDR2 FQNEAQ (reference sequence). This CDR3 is CASSFGGGANVLTF. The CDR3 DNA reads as TGTGCCAGCAGCTTCGGGGGTGGGGCCAACGTCCTGACTTTC.

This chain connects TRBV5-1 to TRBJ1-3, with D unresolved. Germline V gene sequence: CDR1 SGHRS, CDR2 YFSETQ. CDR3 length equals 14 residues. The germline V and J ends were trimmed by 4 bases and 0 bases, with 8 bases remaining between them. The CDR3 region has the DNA TGCGCCAGCAGCCCTTCTTCCTCTGGAAACACCATATATTTT. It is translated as CASSPSSSGNTIYF.

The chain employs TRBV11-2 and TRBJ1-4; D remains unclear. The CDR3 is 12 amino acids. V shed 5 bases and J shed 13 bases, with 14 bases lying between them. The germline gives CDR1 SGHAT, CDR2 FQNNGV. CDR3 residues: CASSPWGNRLFF. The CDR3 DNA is TGTGCCAGCAGCCCCTGGGGTAATAGACTGTTTTTT.